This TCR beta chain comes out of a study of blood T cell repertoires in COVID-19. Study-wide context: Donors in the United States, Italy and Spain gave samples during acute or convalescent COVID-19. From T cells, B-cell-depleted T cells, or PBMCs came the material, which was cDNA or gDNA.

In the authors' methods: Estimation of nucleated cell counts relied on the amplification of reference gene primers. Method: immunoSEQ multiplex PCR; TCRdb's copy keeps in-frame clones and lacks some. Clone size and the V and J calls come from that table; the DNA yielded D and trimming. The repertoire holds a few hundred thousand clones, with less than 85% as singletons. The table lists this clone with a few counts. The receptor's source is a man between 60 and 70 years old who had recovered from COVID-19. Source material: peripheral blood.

This chain's CDR3 is CASSNSRRGYEQYF. DNA for the CDR3: TGTGCCAGCAGCAACAGCCGCAGGGGGTACGAGCAGTACTTC. The J gene is TRBJ2-7, the V gene TRBV11-1; TRBD1 matches 7 bases. This CDR3 has 14 amino acids. With V trimmed by 5 bases and J by 4 bases, 8 bases remained unmatched. CDR1 SGHAT and CDR2 FQDESV come from the germline V gene (reference sequence).